The rows below give T cell receptor beta chains drawn from one sample of a study of cytomegalovirus exposure and HLA in healthy donors. The table came from immunoSEQ multiplex PCR; TCRdb's copy has only in-frame clones and leaves some out. Seen here are roughly 150,000 clones, more than 7.5% observed once, and the top ten hold 1.8%. The sequenced sample was PBMCs. Receptors were obtained from a man aged 45 to 65 in good health and CMV-seronegative. CDR3s include the opening cysteine and the closing phenylalanine or tryptophan. A clone size is listed for some rows: how often the clone was seen (once, few, many), or a class if it is expanded.

clone_size v_call cdr3_aa
few TRBV7-8 CASSSGLVAEQYF
few TRBV29-1 CSVTGTSVAYEQYF
few TRBV6-1 CASSVDPLQGNQPQHF
. TRBV4-1 CASASGRGGLSTDTQYF
few TRBV19 CASSIQGPLHF
few TRBV7-3 CASSLNTGEETQYF
. TRBV30 CAWRAGRRDYSNQPQHF
few TRBV19 CASKDRRMNTEAFF
few TRBV2 CASSVTGGEQYF
few TRBV29-1 CSVDTSGSQDTQYF
. TRBV18 CASSPQTGQRGEKLFF
few TRBV11-2 CASSLDLLGELFF
. TRBV6-1 CASRLTSGTDTQYF
few TRBV11-2 CASKPSGTIYNEQFF
. TRBV2 CASSQDVTEAFF
few TRBV7-6 CASSPATRGGEQFF
many TRBV7-6 CASSPGTGIAYEQYF